This T cell receptor (beta chain) was documented in a study of CD8 T cells in ankylosing spondylitis. Findings and caveats of the study: Roughly eight highly homologous variants made up a TCR beta motif that seemed to typify ankylosing spondylitis blood. Clones linked with disease were CD8+ and fairly uncommon in the peripheral blood. Disease-associated clones were reportedly significantly overrepresented in matched ankylosing spondylitis synovial fluid.

The CDR3 runs to 15 residues. CDR1 and CDR2 (germline): DFQATT, SNEGSKA (reference sequence). J gave up 4 bases and V 2 bases, and 4 bases lay outside the gene matches. TCRdb fed the 5' RACE reads into MiXCR, producing one record per CDR3 protein. This table holds under 950,000 distinct CDR3 sequences, 15% to 20% found once. On this clonotype: The antigen is unknown.

The chain couples TRBV20-1 to TRBJ2-2; 10 bases agree with TRBD2. The sample taken for sequencing was blood, either unsorted or a sorted T cell fraction (not recorded which). The receptor comes from a male donor with ankylosing spondylitis. As DNA, the CDR3 is TGCAGTGCTAGAACTAGCGGGATAAGCACCGGGGAGCTGTTTTTT. It encodes CSARTSGISTGELFF.